This T cell receptor (beta chain) was sequenced for a study of OX40 agonist ivuxolimab in advanced cancers. Study details: Administration of intravenous ivuxolimab to patients occurred every 2 weeks at 0.01 to 10 mg/kg.

V lost 4 bases, J lost 1 base, and 14 bases lay in between. The CDR3 has 15 amino acids. The germline CDR1 and CDR2 sequences are MDHEN and SYDVKM. Findings of the study overall: Among the lowest levels of clonal expansion were found in partial responders at 0.1-3.0 mg/kg. On average, CD8+ T cells showed a greater number of expanded clones than CD4+.

As to this clone: Its antigen is as yet unknown.

A history of autoimmune disease or systemic immunosuppression excluded patients. Generated by immunoSEQ multiplex PCR, the TCRdb table keeps only in-frame clones and is missing some. Of more than 75,000 clones listed, roughly 91% are singletons. The TCR was taken from an adult with an advanced solid tumor such as melanoma, head and neck, liver or kidney cancer. J is TRBJ2-7 and V is TRBV28; D might be TRBD2 (7 bases). Sequenced material: CD4+ or CD8+ T cells sorted from blood, taken in a trial of the OX40 agonist ivuxolimab. This CDR3 is CASSSLGGASYEQYV. The CDR3 region has the DNA TGTGCCAGCAGTTCTTTGGGGGGGGCTTCCTACGAGCAGTACGTC.